This is a list of T cell receptor beta chains from one sample in a study of blood T cell repertoires in COVID-19. Measured with immunoSEQ multiplex PCR; TCRdb has only the in-frame clones, and not every one. Among nearly 85,000 clones, 83% were seen once, and the ten largest hold about 18%. Sequenced input: peripheral blood. Every receptor here comes from a woman in her sixties or seventies with acute or convalescent COVID-19. Each CDR3 is given with its conserved first and last residue. The D gene is left open where the match is weak. The listing skips clone size in some rows; elsewhere it reads once, few, many or a size class.

J | V | size | D | DNA | CDR3
TRBJ1-2 | TRBV6-5 | - | TRBD1 | TGTGCCAGTCGGGACAGGGGTTATGGCTACACCTTC | CASRDRGYGYTF
TRBJ1-5 | TRBV19 | - | TRBD1 | TGTGCCACCTGGGACAGGGAGAATCAGCCCCAGCATTTT | CATWDRENQPQHF
TRBJ1-1 | TRBV7-2 | - | - | TGTGCCAGCAGCGCCAAACTGGGGAGGAGCACTGAAGCTTTCTTT | CASSAKLGRSTEAFF
TRBJ2-6 | TRBV19 | - | - | TGTGCCAGTAGTATAATCGAGGGGAGGTCTGGGGCCAACGTCCTGACTTTC | CASSIIEGRSGANVLTF
TRBJ2-5 | TRBV6-5 | - | TRBD2 | TGTGCCAGCAGTTCATCCGGACTAGCGGGAGGGGAGACCCAGTACTTC | CASSSSGLAGGETQYF
TRBJ2-7 | TRBV7-2 | - | TRBD1 | TGTGCCAGCAGCCACCGGGACAGGGGTCGGGGGCAGTACTTC | CASSHRDRGRGQYF
TRBJ2-2 | TRBV25-1 | - | TRBD2 | TGTGCCAGCCGCTTTAGCGGGAGGGACACCGGGGAGCTGTTTTTT | CASRFSGRDTGELFF
TRBJ1-4 | TRBV7-3 | - | - | TGTGCCAGCAGCAGCTCCGGGACAAACAACAAACTGTTTTTT | CASSSSGTNNKLFF
TRBJ1-5 | TRBV6-1 | - | - | TGTGCCAGCAGTGAATTGGGCAATAGCAATCAGCCCCAGCATTTT | CASSELGNSNQPQHF
TRBJ1-2 | TRBV7-9 | - | - | TGTGCCAGCAGCTTAGCAGAGTACAGGGCGTCTAACTATGGCTACACCTTC | CASSLAEYRASNYGYTF
TRBJ2-1 | TRBV5-8 | - | - | TGTGCCAGCAGCTTGGGACAGAGCTCCTACAATGAGCAGTTCTTC | CASSLGQSSYNEQFF
TRBJ1-2 | TRBV27 | - | - | TGTGCCAGCAGTGATTCCGGGTTACCCTATGGCTACACCTTC | CASSDSGLPYGYTF
TRBJ2-7 | TRBV7-3 | - | TRBD2 | TGTGCCAGCTCCCTCCAAGCGGGGGGCTACGAGCAGTACTTC | CASSLQAGGYEQYF
TRBJ1-2 | TRBV25-1 | - | - | TGTGCCAGCAGTGAAGCGGGCGCCAATGGCTACACCTTC | CASSEAGANGYTF
TRBJ1-2 | TRBV2 | - | - | TGTGCCAGCCTCCCAGGACAGCCGATCTATGGCTACACCTTC | CASLPGQPIYGYTF
TRBJ1-2 | TRBV5-4 | - | - | TGTGCCAGCAGCCTCAAAGACAGTCCTGGCGATGGCTACACCTTC | CASSLKDSPGDGYTF
TRBJ2-1 | TRBV7-2 | - | - | TGTGCCAGCAGTCTGGGTCCCGGGGGTGAGCAGTTCTTC | CASSLGPGGEQFF
TRBJ2-7 | TRBV19 | - | TRBD2 | TGTGCCAGTAGACTGGGAGGCGGGGGATTCGGTAGCTCCTACGAGCAGTACTTC | CASRLGGGGFGSSYEQYF
TRBJ2-5 | TRBV6-6 | - | TRBD2 | TGTGCCAGCAGTTACTCCGGCGGGAGGGCCGGTGAGACCCAGTACTTC | CASSYSGGRAGETQYF
TRBJ1-1 | TRBV11-2 | - | - | TGTGCCAGCAGGCTTCAGGTGAACACTGAAGCTTTCTTT | CASRLQVNTEAFF
TRBJ1-1 | TRBV2 | once | - | TGTGCCAGCGCGGGGGTGAACACATGGGGAGCTGAAGCTTTCTTT | CASAGVNTWGAEAFF
TRBJ1-2 | TRBV12-3/TRBV12-4 | - | TRBD1 | TGTGCCAGCAGGATGGGACAGGCAGGCTACACCTTC | CASRMGQAGYTF
TRBJ2-1 | TRBV7-6 | once | - | TGTGCCAGCAGCCACAGCAATGAGCAGTTCTTC | CASSHSNEQFF
TRBJ2-4 | TRBV6-1 | - | - | TGTGCCAGCAGTGAAGGGACTAAAAACATTCAGTACTTC | CASSEGTKNIQYF
TRBJ1-1 | TRBV5-6 | - | - | TGTGCCAGCAGCACCAGGGTAGGAAACACTGAAGCTTTCTTT | CASSTRVGNTEAFF
TRBJ1-2 | TRBV6-6 | - | TRBD1 | TGTGCCAGCAGTTACATAGACAGGGCTAACTATGGCTACACCTTC | CASSYIDRANYGYTF
TRBJ2-2 | TRBV6-5 | few | - | TGTGCCAGCAGTTACGACAGCCTTAACACCGGGGAGCTGTTTTTT | CASSYDSLNTGELFF
TRBJ1-2 | TRBV12-3/TRBV12-4 | - | - | TGTGCCAGCAGGGAGACAGATGGCTACACCTTC | CASRETDGYTF
TRBJ1-5 | TRBV5-8 | - | - | TGTGCCAGCAGCCCGGAAGGGGTGAGGCGGCCCCAGCATTTT | CASSPEGVRRPQHF
TRBJ2-7 | TRBV13 | - | - | TGTGCCAGCAGCTTAGCCGCGGGCTACGAGCAGTACTTC | CASSLAAGYEQYF
TRBJ2-3 | TRBV27 | - | TRBD2 | TGTGCCAGCAGTTCCTCTAGCGGGGGGGCAGATACGCAGTATTTT | CASSSSSGGADTQYF
TRBJ2-7 | TRBV5-4 | few | - | TGTGCCAGCAGCTTGGAAAGGGGGTCGTCCTACGAGCAGTACTTC | CASSLERGSSYEQYF
TRBJ1-3 | TRBV11-2 | - | TRBD1 | TGTGCCAGCAGCTTCGGACAGGTTGCACAGGACACCATATATTTT | CASSFGQVAQDTIYF
TRBJ2-1 | TRBV25-1 | - | TRBD2 | TGTGCCAGCAGTGACGCGACTAGCGCCGACAATGAGCAGTTCTTC | CASSDATSADNEQFF
TRBJ1-5 | TRBV30 | - | TRBD1 | TGTGCCTGGAGTCCAGGACAGGGGGCAAGAACCGGCAATCAGCCCCAGCATTTT | CAWSPGQGARTGNQPQHF
TRBJ2-3 | TRBV29-1 | - | TRBD2 | TGCAGCGTTGGGGCTAGCGGGCGATATACGCAGTATTTT | CSVGASGRYTQYF
TRBJ2-7 | TRBV3-1/TRBV3-2 | - | - | TGTGCCAGCAGCCTCGGTGCTCCCGAGCAGTACTTC | CASSLGAPEQYF
TRBJ2-7 | TRBV7-3 | - | TRBD1 | TGTGCCAGCAGCAAGGGACAGAGCTACGAGCAGTACTTC | CASSKGQSYEQYF
TRBJ1-2 | TRBV4-1 | - | TRBD1 | TGCGCCACCACAGAGGGGGACAGGGTAGGCGGCTACACCTTC | CATTEGDRVGGYTF
TRBJ1-1 | TRBV9 | few | - | TGTGCCAGCAGCGTAACTAGAAGAGAGTCCCCTACTAACACTGAAGCTTTCTTT | CASSVTRRESPTNTEAFF
TRBJ1-3 | TRBV6-5 | - | TRBD1 | TGTGCCAGCAGGAGGGGGCTTGGAAACACCATATATTTT | CASRRGLGNTIYF
TRBJ1-2 | TRBV7-9 | - | - | TGTGCCAGCAGCCCGGCAGGGGACTATGGCTACACCTTC | CASSPAGDYGYTF
TRBJ2-7 | TRBV5-1 | once | - | TGCGCCAGCAGCTTGGTTGGGGGCGCCTACGAGCAGTACTTC | CASSLVGGAYEQYF
TRBJ2-7 | TRBV7-9 | large | TRBD1 | TGTGCCAGCAGCTTACCGTCGGGACAGGGGGCGCGGGACGAGCAGTACTTC | CASSLPSGQGARDEQYF
TRBJ2-3 | TRBV30 | - | - | TGTGTCTACCAAATTCCCAACAGGGTCTTCATCCCAGATACGCAGTATTTT | CVYQIPNRVFIPDTQYF
TRBJ2-7 | TRBV5-1 | once | TRBD1 | TGCGCCAGCGGCCCCGTGACAGGGCGATCCTACGAGCAGTACTTC | CASGPVTGRSYEQYF
TRBJ1-5 | TRBV19 | - | TRBD1 | TGTGCCAGTAATAGGGGGCCCTTGAATCAGCCCCAGCATTTT | CASNRGPLNQPQHF
TRBJ2-7 | TRBV27 | - | - | TGTGCCAGCAGTGGGAACAGGAACTCCTACGAGCAGTACTTC | CASSGNRNSYEQYF
TRBJ1-1 | TRBV19 | - | TRBD1 | TGTGCCAGTAGTGGGACAGGGTACACTGAAGCTTTCTTT | CASSGTGYTEAFF
TRBJ1-4 | TRBV25-1 | - | - | TGTGCCAGCAGTGAACTTTCAGGAAAAACTAATGAAAAACTGTTTTTT | CASSELSGKTNEKLFF
TRBJ1-2 | TRBV5-1 | - | TRBD1 | TGCGCCACCCATTCAGGGGGATCTGGCTATGGCTACACCTTC | CATHSGGSGYGYTF
TRBJ2-3 | TRBV7-3 | - | - | TGTGCCAGCAGCTTAGGTGGACTGGGTTCAGATACGCAGTATTTT | CASSLGGLGSDTQYF
TRBJ2-7 | TRBV5-5 | - | TRBD2 | TGTGCCAGCAGCCCCGGGCTAGCGGGGGGCCACCTCTCCTACGAGCAGTACTTC | CASSPGLAGGHLSYEQYF
TRBJ2-6 | TRBV7-6 | - | - | TGTGCCAGCAGCTTAGCTCACAGGGCCGGGGCCAACGTCCTGACTTTC | CASSLAHRAGANVLTF